This passage covers 3 T cell receptor beta chains from one sample sequenced in a study of shared clonotypes between healthy human individuals. Clones were read by immunoSEQ multiplex PCR, and TCRdb kept only the in-frame ones, dropping some. The data hold 650,000 to 800,000 clones, with around 92% observed a single time. CD45RO-negative cells were positively selected for CCR7, leaving out terminally differentiated effector memory CD45RA+ cells. Sequencing used naive CD8+ T cells sorted from blood. The receptors derive from a man aged 25 to 40 in good health.

The chain carries TRBV7-2 and TRBJ2-5; 8 bases match TRBD1. The CDR3 has 14 residues. V lost 3 bases, J lost 2 bases, and 2 bases stayed unmatched. The germline CDR1 and CDR2 sequences are SGHTA and FQGNSA. The CDR3: CASSFTGGQETQYF. In DNA form, the CDR3 reads TGTGCCAGCAGCTTCACAGGGGGGCAAGAGACCCAGTACTTC.

J is TRBJ2-2 and V is TRBV28, with D hard to call. V lost 2 bases, J lost 6 bases, and 16 bases lay in between. There are 16 residues in the CDR3. Germline V gives CDR1 MDHEN, CDR2 SYDVKM. CDR3 protein: CASSLVLDPHPGELFF. CDR3 sequence (DNA): TGTGCCAGCAGTTTAGTGTTGGACCCACACCCCGGGGAGCTGTTTTTT. Based on the CDR3 plus reference TRBV28 and TRBJ2-2, the full variable domain is DVKVTQSSRYLVKRTGEKVFLECVQDMDHENMFWYRQDPGLGLRLIYFSYDVKMKEKGDIPEGYSVSREKKERFSLILESASTNQTSMYLCASSLVLDPHPGELFFGEGSRLTVL.

This chain links TRBV9 with TRBJ2-1, with 13 bases matching TRBD2. Germline CDR1 and CDR2: SGDLS and YYNGEE. There are 17 residues in the CDR3. With V trimmed by 3 bases and J by 9 bases, 12 bases remained unmatched. The CDR3 sequence is CASSERPGLAGQIEQFF. The CDR3 coding sequence is TGTGCCAGCAGCGAGAGACCGGGACTAGCGGGGCAGATTGAGCAGTTCTTC. Full variable domain (remainder filled in from reference TRBV9 and TRBJ2-1): DSGVTQTPKHLITATGQRVTLRCSPRSGDLSVYWYQQSLDQGLQFLIQYYNGEERAKGNILERFSAQQFPDLHSELNLSSLELGDSALYFCASSERPGLAGQIEQFFGPGTRLTVL.